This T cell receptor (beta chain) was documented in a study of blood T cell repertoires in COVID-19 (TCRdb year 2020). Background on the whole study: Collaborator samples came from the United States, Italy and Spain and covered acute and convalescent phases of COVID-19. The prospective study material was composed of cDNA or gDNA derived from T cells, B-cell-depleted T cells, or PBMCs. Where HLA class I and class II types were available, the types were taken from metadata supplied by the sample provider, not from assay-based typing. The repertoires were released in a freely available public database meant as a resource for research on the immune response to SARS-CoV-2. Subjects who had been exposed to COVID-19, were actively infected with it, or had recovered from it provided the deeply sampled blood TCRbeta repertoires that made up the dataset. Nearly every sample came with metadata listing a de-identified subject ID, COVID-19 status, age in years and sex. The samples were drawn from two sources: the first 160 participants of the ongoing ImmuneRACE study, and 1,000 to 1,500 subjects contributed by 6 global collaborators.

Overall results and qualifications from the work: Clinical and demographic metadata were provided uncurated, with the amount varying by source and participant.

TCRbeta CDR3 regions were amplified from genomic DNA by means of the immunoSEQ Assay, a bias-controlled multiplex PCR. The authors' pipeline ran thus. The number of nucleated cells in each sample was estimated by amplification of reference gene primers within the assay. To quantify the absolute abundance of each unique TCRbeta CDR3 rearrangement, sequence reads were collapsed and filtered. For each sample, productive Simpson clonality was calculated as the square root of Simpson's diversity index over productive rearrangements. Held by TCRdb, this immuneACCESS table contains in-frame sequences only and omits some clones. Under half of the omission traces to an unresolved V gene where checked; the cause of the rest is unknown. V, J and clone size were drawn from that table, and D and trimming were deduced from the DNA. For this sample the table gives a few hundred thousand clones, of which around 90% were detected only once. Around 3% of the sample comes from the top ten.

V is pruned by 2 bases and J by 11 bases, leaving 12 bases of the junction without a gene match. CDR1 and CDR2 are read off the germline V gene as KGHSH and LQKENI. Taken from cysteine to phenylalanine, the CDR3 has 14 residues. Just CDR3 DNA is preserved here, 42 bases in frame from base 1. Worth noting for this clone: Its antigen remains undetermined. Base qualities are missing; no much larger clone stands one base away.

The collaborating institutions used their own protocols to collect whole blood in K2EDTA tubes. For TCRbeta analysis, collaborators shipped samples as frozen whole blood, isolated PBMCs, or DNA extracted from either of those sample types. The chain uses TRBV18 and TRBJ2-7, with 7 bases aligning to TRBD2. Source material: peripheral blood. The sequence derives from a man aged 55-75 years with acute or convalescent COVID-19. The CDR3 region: CASSPERGPSQEYF. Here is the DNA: TGTGCCAGCTCACCAGAGCGGGGACCGAGTCAGGAGTACTTC.